These 2 T cell receptor beta chains originate from one sample sequenced in a study of blood T cell repertoires in COVID-19. This table comes from immunoSEQ multiplex PCR, and its TCRdb copy is limited to in-frame clones, with some not included. The table shows 85,000 to 110,000 clones, with nearly 90% occurring only once. What was sequenced was peripheral blood. All receptors come from a man aged 50 or older in a cohort sampled during active COVID-19.

The rearrangement links TRBV3-1 (or the pseudogene TRBV3-2) to TRBJ1-6; 8 positions agree with TRBD1. The CDR3 runs 16 residues. J lost 9 bases, V lost 5 bases, and 12 bases had no gene match. Germline V gene lookup returns CDR1 LGHDT and CDR2 YNNKEL (reference sequence). The chain's CDR3 is CASSTEPTDRGSPLHF. CDR3 in DNA: TGTGCCAGCAGCACCGAGCCTACAGACAGGGGTTCACCCCTCCACTTT.

V usage is TRBV6-5 and J usage is TRBJ2-3, with D possibly being TRBD1 (6 bases). The germline gives CDR1 MNHEY, CDR2 SVGAGI. The CDR3 loop spans 13 amino acids. Deletions cut 5 bases from V and 6 bases from J, with 12 bases between. The CDR3 sequence: CASSRQAEDTQYF. CDR3 DNA: TGTGCCAGCAGTAGACAGGCTGAGGATACGCAGTATTTT.